This is a list of T cell receptor beta chains from one sample in a study of patients and donors after allogeneic stem cell transplantation. TCRdb re-called the RT-PCR reads through MiXCR, storing one row per CDR3 protein. This sample carries approximately 410,000 distinct CDR3 sequences, roughly 17% of them seen once, and the ten largest clones take 7.2%. Sequencing was performed on blood, either unsorted or a sorted T cell fraction (not recorded which). These receptors were obtained from a human donor who was either an allogeneic HSCT recipient or a stem cell or donor lymphocyte infusion donor (not recorded which). It is not recorded whose cells these are; they may come from a transplant donor. Both conserved end residues are part of each CDR3. Fields, in order: CDR3 length, J gene, clone size, V gene, D gene, CDR3 protein, CDR3 DNA. The D gene is left open where the match is weak. The size entry is marked missing in some rows and otherwise reads once, few, many or a size class.

length: 13
J: TRBJ1-2
size: NA
V: TRBV20-1
D: NA
CDR3: CSVVNRFDYGYTF
DNA: TGCAGTGTAGTGAACCGCTTTGACTATGGCTACACCTTC

length: 15
J: TRBJ2-7
size: few
V: TRBV12-3/TRBV12-4
D: NA
CDR3: CASSTRVGGGYEQYF
DNA: TGTGCCAGCAGTACTAGGGTCGGGGGCGGGTACGAGCAGTACTTC

length: 16
J: TRBJ2-2
size: few
V: TRBV18
D: NA
CDR3: CASSPSGTEITGELFF
DNA: TGTGCCAGCTCACCGTCTGGGACGGAGATCACCGGGGAGCTGTTTTTT

length: 14
J: TRBJ2-2
size: few
V: TRBV3-1
D: NA
CDR3: CASSQDNLAGELFF
DNA: TGTGCCAGCAGCCAAGATAATTTGGCCGGGGAGCTGTTTTTT

length: 14
J: TRBJ1-2
size: NA
V: TRBV20-1
D: TRBD1
CDR3: CSASPRGEPYGYTF
DNA: TGCAGTGCTAGCCCCAGGGGGGAGCCATATGGCTACACCTTC

length: 16
J: TRBJ1-4
size: NA
V: TRBV7-8
D: TRBD1
CDR3: CASSSQGRGRFEKLFF
DNA: TGTGCCAGCAGCTCACAGGGCAGGGGGCGTTTTGAAAAACTGTTTTTT

length: 15
J: TRBJ2-7
size: NA
V: TRBV6-2/TRBV6-3
D: TRBD2
CDR3: CASSYIAGAAYEQYF
DNA: TGTGCCAGCAGTTACATAGCGGGGGCCGCCTACGAGCAGTACTTC

length: 15
J: TRBJ2-7
size: few
V: TRBV3-1
D: TRBD2
CDR3: CASSQGLAGTYEQYF
DNA: TGTGCCAGCAGCCAAGGACTAGCGGGGACCTACGAGCAGTACTTC

length: 15
J: TRBJ2-7
size: NA
V: TRBV7-2
D: TRBD2
CDR3: CASSRWTSAAYEQYF
DNA: TGTGCCAGCAGCCGTTGGACTAGCGCAGCCTACGAGCAGTACTTC

length: 15
J: TRBJ2-7
size: NA
V: TRBV15
D: NA
CDR3: CATSRPRRRGDEQYF
DNA: TGTGCCACCAGCAGACCCCGGAGACGAGGCGACGAGCAGTACTTC

length: 15
J: TRBJ1-1
size: many
V: TRBV5-1
D: TRBD1
CDR3: CASSQTGGMNTEAFF
DNA: TGCGCCAGCAGCCAAACAGGGGGGATGAACACTGAAGCTTTCTTT

length: 15
J: TRBJ2-6
size: few
V: TRBV3-1
D: NA
CDR3: CASSQRISGANVLTF
DNA: TGTGCCAGCAGCCAAAGGATCTCTGGGGCCAACGTCCTGACTTTC

length: 15
J: TRBJ2-4
size: NA
V: TRBV20-1
D: NA
CDR3: CSASGLRVAKNIQYF
DNA: TGCAGTGCTAGCGGGCTGAGGGTAGCCAAAAACATTCAGTACTTC

length: 16
J: TRBJ1-5
size: few
V: TRBV6-5
D: TRBD1
CDR3: CASSYSYRGGNQPQHF
DNA: TGTGCCAGCAGTTACTCTTACAGGGGAGGCAATCAGCCCCAGCATTTT

length: 14
J: TRBJ1-1
size: many
V: TRBV5-6
D: NA
CDR3: CASSPDRRNTEAFF
DNA: TGTGCCAGCAGCCCTGATCGTCGGAACACTGAAGCTTTCTTT

length: 15
J: TRBJ1-5
size: NA
V: TRBV18
D: NA
CDR3: CASSPGKNSNQPQHF
DNA: TGTGCCAGCTCACCCGGGAAGAATAGCAATCAGCCCCAGCATTTT

length: 14
J: TRBJ2-4
size: NA
V: TRBV20-1
D: NA
CDR3: CSARGRTAKNIQYF
DNA: TGCAGTGCTAGGGGACGGACCGCCAAAAACATTCAGTACTTC

length: 12
J: TRBJ2-1
size: many
V: TRBV3-1
D: TRBD2
CDR3: CASSQIGTREFF
DNA: TGTGCCAGCAGCCAAATAGGGACTAGGGAGTTCTTC

length: 14
J: TRBJ1-2
size: NA
V: TRBV5-5
D: NA
CDR3: CASSFTGSNYGYTF
DNA: TGTGCCAGCAGCTTCACAGGGTCTAACTATGGCTACACCTTC

length: 15
J: TRBJ1-4
size: few
V: TRBV3-1
D: TRBD1
CDR3: CASSPPGTVNEKLFF
DNA: TGTGCCAGCAGCCCACCCGGGACAGTTAATGAAAAACTGTTTTTT

length: 18
J: TRBJ2-5
size: NA
V: TRBV11-2
D: TRBD2
CDR3: CASSSRTSGGVIPETQYF
DNA: TGTGCCAGCAGCTCCCGGACTAGCGGGGGGGTAATCCCAGAGACCCAGTACTTC

length: 12
J: TRBJ1-2
size: few
V: TRBV6-1
D: NA
CDR3: CASPGPPEGYTF
DNA: TGTGCCAGTCCGGGACCCCCGGAGGGCTACACCTTC

length: 16
J: TRBJ1-6
size: NA
V: TRBV25-1
D: TRBD1
CDR3: CASRMGQGVHNSPLHF
DNA: TGTGCCAGCAGAATGGGACAGGGGGTTCATAATTCACCCCTCCACTTT

length: 15
J: TRBJ1-5
size: NA
V: TRBV20-1
D: TRBD1
CDR3: CSASKGGVSNQPQHF
DNA: TGCAGTGCCTCCAAAGGGGGCGTAAGCAATCAGCCCCAGCATTTT

length: 15
J: TRBJ1-1
size: NA
V: TRBV20-1
D: TRBD1
CDR3: CSARDFDRGLLEAFF
DNA: TGCAGTGCTAGAGATTTTGACAGGGGGCTTCTTGAAGCTTTCTTT

length: 14
J: TRBJ1-2
size: few
V: TRBV4-3
D: NA
CDR3: CASSHRDGPDGYTF
DNA: TGCGCCAGCAGCCATCGGGACGGGCCGGATGGCTACACCTTC

length: 14
J: TRBJ1-6
size: NA
V: TRBV5-1
D: NA
CDR3: CASSLRGDNSPLHF
DNA: TGCGCCAGCAGCTTGAGGGGGGATAATTCACCCCTCCACTTT

length: 18
J: TRBJ2-1
size: NA
V: TRBV11-2
D: TRBD2
CDR3: CASSSTSSTSGIGNEQFF
DNA: TGTGCCAGCAGCTCCACGAGTTCGACTAGCGGGATTGGTAATGAGCAGTTCTTC

length: 15
J: TRBJ2-1
size: many
V: TRBV12-3/TRBV12-4
D: NA
CDR3: CASSLAGQPYNEQFF
DNA: TGTGCCAGCAGTTTAGCCGGACAACCCTACAATGAGCAGTTCTTC